The present T cell receptor beta chain was sequenced within a study of post-analysis software for immune sequencing data. On the study more broadly: Included among the disease courses, which were recorded for the cohort, were relapsing-remitting, secondary progressive and progressive-relapsing multiple sclerosis.

Unique molecular identifiers were built into the TCR beta cDNA libraries. Each sample of about 0.95 to 11 million input T cells yielded 500,000 or so cDNA molecules, so each molecule approximated one T cell. MiXCR, applied by TCRdb to the PCR reads, yields one record per CDR3 protein. The table shows roughly 200,000 distinct CDR3 sequences, with approximately 29% occurring only once. Germline V lookup: CDR1 MGHRA, CDR2 YSYEKL. The CDR3 covers 18 residues. After removal of 1 base from V and 6 bases from J, the junction contained 8 bases not matched to a gene. This clonotype was detected ten times or more. No antigen is known for it. Overall study findings and caveats: Significantly lower normalized Chao1 diversity was seen in multiple sclerosis patients than in controls. There were roughly five TRBV segments more frequent in patients than controls, and TRBV5-6, TRBV5-1 and TRBV20-1 were among them. F-measure co-clustering was strong for batch-matched samples.

This chain uses TRBV4-1 with TRBJ2-1, with TRBD2 matching 14 bases. Sequenced sample: blood. The origin of this receptor is a girl aged 2-17 years with multiple sclerosis. The CDR3 loop reads CASSQVSTGTSGSNEQFF. CDR3 coding DNA: TGCGCCAGCAGCCAAGTATCTACCGGGACTAGCGGGAGCAATGAGCAGTTCTTC.